This is a list of T cell receptor beta chains from one sample in a study of OX40 agonist ivuxolimab in advanced cancers. Method: immunoSEQ multiplex PCR; TCRdb's copy keeps in-frame clones and lacks some. The sample holds 60,000 to 90,000 clones, just over 85% seen once. Specimen: CD4+ or CD8+ T cells sorted from blood, collected in a trial of the OX40 agonist ivuxolimab. All receptors come from an adult with an advanced solid tumor such as melanoma, head and neck, liver or kidney cancer. CDR3s include the opening cysteine and the closing phenylalanine or tryptophan. The order of the fields is D gene, CDR3 length, clone size, V gene, J gene, CDR3 DNA, CDR3 protein. The D gene is left open where the match is weak. Only part of the rows carry a size: once, few, many, or a class if the clone is expanded.

d_gene: -; len: 14; abundance: -; v_gene: TRBV6-5; j_gene: TRBJ2-7; CDR3nt: TGTGCCAGCAGTTTTGTAGCGGACGCCCTTAAGCAGTACTTC; CDR3aa: CASSFVADALKQYF
d_gene: -; len: 15; abundance: -; v_gene: TRBV19; j_gene: TRBJ2-3; CDR3nt: TGTGCCAGTAGTATATCGGGATTAAAGACAGATACGCAGTATTTT; CDR3aa: CASSISGLKTDTQYF
d_gene: -; len: 15; abundance: -; v_gene: TRBV2; j_gene: TRBJ1-6; CDR3nt: TGTGCCAGCAGCGATCGACGCGGGAATAATTCACCCCTCCACTTT; CDR3aa: CASSDRRGNNSPLHF
d_gene: -; len: 13; abundance: -; v_gene: TRBV2; j_gene: TRBJ2-4; CDR3nt: TGTGCCAGCAGTGAAACGCAGAGGAGCATTCAGTACTTC; CDR3aa: CASSETQRSIQYF
d_gene: -; len: 14; abundance: -; v_gene: TRBV27; j_gene: TRBJ2-7; CDR3nt: TGTGCCAGCAGTTTTGGTGGGGGCCGGAACGAGCAGTACTTC; CDR3aa: CASSFGGGRNEQYF
d_gene: -; len: 15; abundance: -; v_gene: TRBV4-3; j_gene: TRBJ2-3; CDR3nt: TGCGCCAGCAGCCTGGACCGGGGGCGAGGAGATACGCAGTATTTT; CDR3aa: CASSLDRGRGDTQYF
d_gene: -; len: 15; abundance: once; v_gene: TRBV7-3; j_gene: TRBJ2-7; CDR3nt: TGTGCCAGCAGCTTAATAGCCCGCAGGATAGACGAGCAGTACTTC; CDR3aa: CASSLIARRIDEQYF
d_gene: TRBD2; len: 18; abundance: -; v_gene: TRBV6-8; j_gene: TRBJ2-1; CDR3nt: TGTGCCAGCAGCCCTGGCCTACTAGCGCCGAACCCCTACAATGAGCAGTTCTTC; CDR3aa: CASSPGLLAPNPYNEQFF
d_gene: -; len: 15; abundance: -; v_gene: TRBV7-6; j_gene: TRBJ2-3; CDR3nt: TGTGCCAGCAGCCCCGACGGACATAGCACAGATACGCAGTATTTT; CDR3aa: CASSPDGHSTDTQYF
d_gene: TRBD1; len: 18; abundance: -; v_gene: TRBV19; j_gene: TRBJ1-1; CDR3nt: TGTGCCAGTAGTAAAACACAGGGGGCTTTACGTTTTGGGACTGAAGCTTTCTTT; CDR3aa: CASSKTQGALRFGTEAFF
d_gene: -; len: 17; abundance: -; v_gene: TRBV5-4; j_gene: TRBJ1-2; CDR3nt: TGTGCCAGCAGCTTTGGTACCGGGTTTCGTCCTATCTATGGCTACACCTTC; CDR3aa: CASSFGTGFRPIYGYTF
d_gene: TRBD2; len: 13; abundance: -; v_gene: TRBV19; j_gene: TRBJ2-1; CDR3nt: TGTGCCAGTACGCGGACTAGCGGGAGAGGGCAGTTCTTC; CDR3aa: CASTRTSGRGQFF
d_gene: -; len: 14; abundance: -; v_gene: TRBV18; j_gene: TRBJ2-3; CDR3nt: TGTGCCAGCTCACCAACTAGCTTGACAGATACGCAGTATTTT; CDR3aa: CASSPTSLTDTQYF
d_gene: TRBD1; len: 14; abundance: -; v_gene: TRBV7-9; j_gene: TRBJ1-2; CDR3nt: TGTGCCAGCAGCTTACCCGACAGGGAAGATGGCTACACCTTC; CDR3aa: CASSLPDREDGYTF
d_gene: TRBD1; len: 13; abundance: -; v_gene: TRBV19; j_gene: TRBJ1-5; CDR3nt: TGTGCCAGTAGCGAACAGGGGGTTCAGCCCCAGCATTTT; CDR3aa: CASSEQGVQPQHF
d_gene: -; len: 13; abundance: -; v_gene: TRBV5-1; j_gene: TRBJ1-3; CDR3nt: TGCGCCAGCGCGCAACAGGGCGGAAACACCATATATTTT; CDR3aa: CASAQQGGNTIYF
d_gene: -; len: 15; abundance: once; v_gene: TRBV27; j_gene: TRBJ2-2; CDR3nt: TGTGCCAGCAGTTTTATGCGGATTAACACCGGGGAGCTGTTTTTT; CDR3aa: CASSFMRINTGELFF
d_gene: TRBD1; len: 16; abundance: -; v_gene: TRBV6-5; j_gene: TRBJ1-1; CDR3nt: TGTGCCAGCAGTTCCCGGACAGGGGGCGGGAACACTGAAGCTTTCTTT; CDR3aa: CASSSRTGGGNTEAFF
d_gene: -; len: 13; abundance: once; v_gene: TRBV5-1; j_gene: TRBJ1-1; CDR3nt: TGCGCCAGCAGCTTGGAGGGGAACACTGAAGCTTTCTTT; CDR3aa: CASSLEGNTEAFF
d_gene: -; len: 12; abundance: -; v_gene: TRBV29-1; j_gene: TRBJ2-1; CDR3nt: TGCAGCGTCCACCCGACCTACAATGAGCAGTTCTTC; CDR3aa: CSVHPTYNEQFF
d_gene: -; len: 13; abundance: -; v_gene: TRBV4-3; j_gene: TRBJ2-7; CDR3nt: TGCGCCAGCAGCCAAGATTTACGGGGGCGCCTGTACTTC; CDR3aa: CASSQDLRGRLYF